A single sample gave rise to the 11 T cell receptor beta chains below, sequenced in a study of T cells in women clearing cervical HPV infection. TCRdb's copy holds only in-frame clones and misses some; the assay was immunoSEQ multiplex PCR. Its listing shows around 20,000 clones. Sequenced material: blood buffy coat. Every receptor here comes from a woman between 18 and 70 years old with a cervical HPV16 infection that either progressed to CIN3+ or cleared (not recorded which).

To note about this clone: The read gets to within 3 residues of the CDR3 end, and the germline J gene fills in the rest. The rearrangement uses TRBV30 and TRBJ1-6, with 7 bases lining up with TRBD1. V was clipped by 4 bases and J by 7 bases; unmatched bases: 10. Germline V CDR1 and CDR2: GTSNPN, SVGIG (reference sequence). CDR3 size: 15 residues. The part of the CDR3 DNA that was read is TGTGCCTGGATTCTACCGGGACAGATCAATTCACCC. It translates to CAWILPGQINSP. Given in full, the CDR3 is CAWILPGQINSPLHF.

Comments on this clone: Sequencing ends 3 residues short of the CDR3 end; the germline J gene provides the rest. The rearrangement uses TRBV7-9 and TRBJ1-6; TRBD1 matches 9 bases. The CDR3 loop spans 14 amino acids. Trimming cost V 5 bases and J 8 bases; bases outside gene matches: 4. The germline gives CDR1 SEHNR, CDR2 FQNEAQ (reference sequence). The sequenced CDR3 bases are TGTGCCAGCAGCCAAACAGGGGGCGATTCACCC. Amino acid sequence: CASSQTGGDSP. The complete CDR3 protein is CASSQTGGDSPLHF.

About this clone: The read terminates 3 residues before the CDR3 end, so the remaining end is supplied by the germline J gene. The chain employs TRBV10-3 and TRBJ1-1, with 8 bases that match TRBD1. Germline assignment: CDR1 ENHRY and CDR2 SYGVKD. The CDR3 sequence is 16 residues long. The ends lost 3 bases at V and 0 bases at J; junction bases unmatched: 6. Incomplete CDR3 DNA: TGTGCCATCAGTGAATTCATACAGGGGGTGAACACTGAA. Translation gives CAISEFIQGVNTE. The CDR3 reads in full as CAISEFIQGVNTEAFF.

The CDR3 DNA, read in part, is TGTGCCAGCAGCTTAGGAAATGGGGGCCCAGAGACC. Translated, it gives CASSLGNGGPET. The full-length CDR3 reads as CASSLGNGGPETQYF. This sequence joins TRBV7-2 and TRBJ2-5, with a tentative D call TRBD1 (6 bases). The read ends 3 residues shy of where the CDR3 ends; the end is completed using the germline J gene. Per germline, CDR1 SGHTA and CDR2 FQGNSA. The CDR3 sequence is 15 residues long. Trimming shortened V by 1 base and J by 4 bases, and 13 bases separated the two germline ends. Combining the CDR3 with reference TRBV7-2 and TRBJ2-5 gives the whole variable domain GAGVSQSPSNKVTEKGKDVELRCDPISGHTALYWYRQSLGQGLEFLIYFQGNSAPDKSGLPSDRFSAERTGGSVSTLTIQRTQQEDSAVYLCASSLGNGGPETQYFGPGTRLLVL.

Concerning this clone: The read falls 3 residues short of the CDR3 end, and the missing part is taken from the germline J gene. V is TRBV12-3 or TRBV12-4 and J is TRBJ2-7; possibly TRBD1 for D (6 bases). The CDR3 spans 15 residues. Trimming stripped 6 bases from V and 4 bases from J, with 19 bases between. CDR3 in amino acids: CASSKRGTLGYEQYF. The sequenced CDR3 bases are TGTGCCAGCAGCAAAAGGGGGACCCTGGGGTACGAG.

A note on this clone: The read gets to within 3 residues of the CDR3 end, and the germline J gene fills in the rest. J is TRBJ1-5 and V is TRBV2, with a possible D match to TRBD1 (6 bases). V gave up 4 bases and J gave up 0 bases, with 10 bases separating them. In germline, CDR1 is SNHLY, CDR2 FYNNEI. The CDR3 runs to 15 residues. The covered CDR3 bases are TGTGCCAGCAGTGCAGGGGCCTATAGCAATCAGCCC. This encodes CASSAGAYSNQP. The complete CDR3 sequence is CASSAGAYSNQPQHF.

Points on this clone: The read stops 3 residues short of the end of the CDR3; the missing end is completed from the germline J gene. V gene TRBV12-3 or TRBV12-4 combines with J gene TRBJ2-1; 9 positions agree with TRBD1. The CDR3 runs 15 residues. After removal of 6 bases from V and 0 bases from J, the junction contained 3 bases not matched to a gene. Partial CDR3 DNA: TGTGCCAGCAGGGGGACAGGGAGCTCCTACAATGAG. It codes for CASRGTGSSYNE. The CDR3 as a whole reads CASRGTGSSYNEQFF.

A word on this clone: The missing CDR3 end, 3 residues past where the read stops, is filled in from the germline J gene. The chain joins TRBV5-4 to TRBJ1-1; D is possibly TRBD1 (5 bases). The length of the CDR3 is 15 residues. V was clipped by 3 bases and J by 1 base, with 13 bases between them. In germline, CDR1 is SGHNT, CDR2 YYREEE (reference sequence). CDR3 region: CASSWAHTGNTEAFF. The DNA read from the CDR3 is TGTGCCAGCAGCTGGGCGCACACAGGGAACACTGAA.

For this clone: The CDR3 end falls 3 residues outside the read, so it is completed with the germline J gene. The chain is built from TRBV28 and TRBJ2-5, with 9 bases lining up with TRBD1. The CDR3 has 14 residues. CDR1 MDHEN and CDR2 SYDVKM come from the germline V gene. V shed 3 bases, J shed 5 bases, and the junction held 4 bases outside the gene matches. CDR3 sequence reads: CASSFTGGRETQYF. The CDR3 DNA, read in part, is TGTGCCAGCAGTTTCACAGGGGGCCGTGAGACC. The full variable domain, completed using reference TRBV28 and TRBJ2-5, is DVKVTQSSRYLVKRTGEKVFLECVQDMDHENMFWYRQDPGLGLRLIYFSYDVKMKEKGDIPEGYSVSREKKERFSLILESASTNQTSMYLCASSFTGGRETQYFGPGTRLLVL.

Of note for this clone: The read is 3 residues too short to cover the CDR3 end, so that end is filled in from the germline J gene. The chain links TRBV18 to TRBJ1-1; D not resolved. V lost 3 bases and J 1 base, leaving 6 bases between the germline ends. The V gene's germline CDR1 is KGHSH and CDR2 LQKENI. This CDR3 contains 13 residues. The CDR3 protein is CASSPPPNTEAFF. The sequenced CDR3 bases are TGTGCCAGCTCACCCCCTCCGAACACTGAA.

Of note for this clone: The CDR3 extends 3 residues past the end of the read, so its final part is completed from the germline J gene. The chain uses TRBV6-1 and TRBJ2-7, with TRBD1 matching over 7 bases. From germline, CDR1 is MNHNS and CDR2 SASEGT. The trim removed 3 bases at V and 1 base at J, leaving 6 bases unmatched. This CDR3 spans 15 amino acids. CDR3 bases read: TGTGCCAGCAGTGAGGTCGCGACAGGGTCCTACGAG. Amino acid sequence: CASSEVATGSYE. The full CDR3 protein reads CASSEVATGSYEQYF.